This T cell receptor (beta chain) was profiled in a study of T cells in Graves' hyperthyroidism and ophthalmopathy. Amplified regions were TCR beta CDR3 sequences from RNA transcripts. A first-round RT-PCR of the TCR CDR3 used the HTBI primer set. TCRdb re-derived calls from the multiplex PCR reads in MiXCR, one entry per CDR3 protein. Of 300,000 to 450,000 distinct CDR3 sequences detected, about 18% appear once; the ten largest clones hold about a third. This clonotype was observed a handful of times. As yet, its antigen is unknown. Study observations and caveats: Blood samples included most of the expanded thyroid clonotypes exceeding 0.001.

Trimming stripped 5 bases from V and 5 bases from J, with 16 bases between. This CDR3 is built from 15 residues. The V gene's germline CDR1 is LGHDT and CDR2 YNNKEL (reference sequence). Hyperthyroidism was newly diagnosed in patients aged 18 to 65 (duration under 2 months). Specimen: blood. This sequence was found in a woman in her twenties or thirties with Graves' hyperthyroidism that later progressed to Graves' ophthalmopathy. The genes are TRBV3-1 and TRBJ2-1; D is possibly TRBD1 (5 bases). CDR3 protein: CASSRGPDIDNEQFF. CDR3 nucleotides: TGTGCCAGCAGCAGAGGCCCGGACATTGACAATGAGCAGTTCTTC.